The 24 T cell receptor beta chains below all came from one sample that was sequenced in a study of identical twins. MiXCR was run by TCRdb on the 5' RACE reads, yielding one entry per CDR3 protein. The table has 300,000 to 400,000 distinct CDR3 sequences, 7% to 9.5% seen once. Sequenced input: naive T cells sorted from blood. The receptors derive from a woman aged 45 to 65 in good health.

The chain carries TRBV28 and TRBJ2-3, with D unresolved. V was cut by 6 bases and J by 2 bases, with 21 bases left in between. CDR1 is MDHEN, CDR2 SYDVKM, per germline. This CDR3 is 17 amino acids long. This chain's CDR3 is CASSIPRTDGLTDTQYF. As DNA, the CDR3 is TGTGCCAGCAGCATACCCCGGACGGACGGTCTCACAGATACGCAGTATTTT.

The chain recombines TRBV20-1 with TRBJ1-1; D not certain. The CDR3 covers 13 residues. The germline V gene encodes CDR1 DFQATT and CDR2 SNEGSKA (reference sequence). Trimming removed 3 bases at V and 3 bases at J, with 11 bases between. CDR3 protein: CSARTTWDTEAFF. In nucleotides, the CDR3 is TGCAGTGCTAGGACTACTTGGGACACTGAAGCTTTCTTT.

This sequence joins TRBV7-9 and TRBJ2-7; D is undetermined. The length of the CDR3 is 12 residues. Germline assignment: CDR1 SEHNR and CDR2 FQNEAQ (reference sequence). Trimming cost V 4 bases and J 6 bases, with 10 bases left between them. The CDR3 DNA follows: TGTGCCAGCAGCTCTATCTTGCCCGAGCAGTACTTC. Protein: CASSSILPEQYF. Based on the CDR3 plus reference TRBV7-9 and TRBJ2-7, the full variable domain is DTGVSQNPRHKITKRGQNVTFRCDPISEHNRLYWYRQTLGQGPEFLTYFQNEAQLEKSRLLSDRFSAERPKGSFSTLEIQRTEQGDSAMYLCASSSILPEQYFGPGTRLTVT.

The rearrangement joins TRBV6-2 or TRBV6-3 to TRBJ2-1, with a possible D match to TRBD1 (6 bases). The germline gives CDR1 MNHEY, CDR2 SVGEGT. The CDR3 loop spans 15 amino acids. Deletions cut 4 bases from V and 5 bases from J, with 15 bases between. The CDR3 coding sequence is TGTGCCAGCAGTTCATTCCGGGACACCGACAATGAGCAGTTCTTC. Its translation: CASSSFRDTDNEQFF.

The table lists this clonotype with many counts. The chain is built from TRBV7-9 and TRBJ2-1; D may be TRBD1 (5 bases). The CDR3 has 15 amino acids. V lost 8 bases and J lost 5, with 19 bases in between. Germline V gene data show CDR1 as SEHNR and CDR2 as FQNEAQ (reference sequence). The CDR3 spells CASAQGFQSDNEQFF. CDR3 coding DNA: TGTGCCAGCGCCCAGGGTTTCCAATCCGACAATGAGCAGTTCTTC.

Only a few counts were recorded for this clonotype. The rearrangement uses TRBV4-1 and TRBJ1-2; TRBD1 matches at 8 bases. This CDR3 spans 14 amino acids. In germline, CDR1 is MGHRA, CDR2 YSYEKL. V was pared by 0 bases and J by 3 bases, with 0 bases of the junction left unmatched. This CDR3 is CASSQETGDYGYTF. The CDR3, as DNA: TGCGCCAGCAGCCAAGAGACAGGGGACTATGGCTACACCTTC.

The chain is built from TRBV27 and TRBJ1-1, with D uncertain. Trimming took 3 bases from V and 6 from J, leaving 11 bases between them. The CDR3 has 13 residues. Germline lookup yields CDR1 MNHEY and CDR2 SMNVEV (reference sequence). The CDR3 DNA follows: TGTGCCAGCAGTTTCAGAGGGAGGGCTGAAGCTTTCTTT. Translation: CASSFRGRAEAFF.

CDR3 in DNA: TGCGCCAGCAGTGGGGAGACTAGCTCCTACAATGAGCAGTTCTTC. Protein: CASSGETSSYNEQFF. This chain uses TRBV10-1 with TRBJ2-1, with a tentative D call TRBD2 (6 bases). Germline V CDR1 and CDR2: WNHNN, SYGVQD (reference sequence). Trimming stripped 4 bases from V and 0 bases from J, with 10 bases between. CDR3 size: 15 residues.

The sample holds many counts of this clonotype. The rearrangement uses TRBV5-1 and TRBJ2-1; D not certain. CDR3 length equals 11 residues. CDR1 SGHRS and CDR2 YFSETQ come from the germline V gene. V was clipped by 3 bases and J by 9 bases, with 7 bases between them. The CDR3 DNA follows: TGCGCCAGCAGCTCTCACGGTGAGCAGTTCTTC. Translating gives CASSSHGEQFF. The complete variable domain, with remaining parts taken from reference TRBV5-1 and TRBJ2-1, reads KAGVTQTPRYLIKTRGQQVTLSCSPISGHRSVSWYQQTPGQGLQFLFEYFSETQRNKGNFPGRFSGRQFSNSRSEMNVSTLELGDSALYLCASSSHGEQFFGPGTRLTVL.

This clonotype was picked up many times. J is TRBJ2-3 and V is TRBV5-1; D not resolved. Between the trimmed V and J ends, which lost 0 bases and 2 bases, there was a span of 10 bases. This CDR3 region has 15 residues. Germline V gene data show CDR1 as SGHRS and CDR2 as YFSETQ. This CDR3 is CASSLGRQITDTQYF. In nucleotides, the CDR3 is TGCGCCAGCAGCTTGGGCAGGCAGATCACAGATACGCAGTATTTT.

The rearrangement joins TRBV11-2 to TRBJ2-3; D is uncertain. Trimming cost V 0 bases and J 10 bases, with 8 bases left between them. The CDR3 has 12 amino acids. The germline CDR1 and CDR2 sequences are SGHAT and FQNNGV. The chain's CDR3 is CASSLEGLAQYF. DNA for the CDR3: TGTGCCAGCAGCTTAGAGGGATTGGCGCAGTATTTT. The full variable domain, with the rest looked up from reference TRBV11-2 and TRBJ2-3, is EAGVAQSPRYKIIEKRQSVAFWCNPISGHATLYWYQQILGQGPKLLIQFQNNGVVDDSQLPKDRFSAERLKGVDSTLKIQPAKLEDSAVYLCASSLEGLAQYFGPGTRLTVL.

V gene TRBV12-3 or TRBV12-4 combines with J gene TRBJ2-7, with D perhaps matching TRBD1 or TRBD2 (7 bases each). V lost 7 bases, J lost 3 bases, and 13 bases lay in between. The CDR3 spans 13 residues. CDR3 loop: CASTGRGLYEQYF. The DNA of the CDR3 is TGTGCCAGCACGGGGAGGGGGCTCTACGAGCAGTACTTC.

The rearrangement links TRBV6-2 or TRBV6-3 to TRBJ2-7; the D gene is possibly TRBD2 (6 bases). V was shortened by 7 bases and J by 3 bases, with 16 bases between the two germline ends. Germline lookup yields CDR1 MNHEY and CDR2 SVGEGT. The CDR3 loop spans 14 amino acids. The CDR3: CASKGAGPIYEQYV. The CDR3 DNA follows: TGTGCCAGCAAGGGTGCGGGACCTATCTACGAGCAGTACGTC.

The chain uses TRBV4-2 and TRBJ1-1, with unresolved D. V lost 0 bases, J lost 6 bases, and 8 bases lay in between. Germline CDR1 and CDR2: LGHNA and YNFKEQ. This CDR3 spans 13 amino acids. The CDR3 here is CASSQEPAAEAFF. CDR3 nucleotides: TGTGCCAGCAGCCAAGAGCCAGCGGCTGAAGCTTTCTTT.

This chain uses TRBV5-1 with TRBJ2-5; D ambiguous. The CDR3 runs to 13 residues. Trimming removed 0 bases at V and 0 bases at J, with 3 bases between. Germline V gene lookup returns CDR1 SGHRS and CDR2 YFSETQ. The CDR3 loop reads CASSLEHQETQYF. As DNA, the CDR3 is TGCGCCAGCAGCTTGGAACACCAAGAGACCCAGTACTTC.

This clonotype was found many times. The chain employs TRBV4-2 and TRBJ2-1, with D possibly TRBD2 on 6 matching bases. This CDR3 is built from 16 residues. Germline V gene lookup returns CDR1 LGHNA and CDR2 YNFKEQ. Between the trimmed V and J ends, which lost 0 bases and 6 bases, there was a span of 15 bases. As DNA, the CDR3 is TGTGCCAGCAGCCAAGATAAGGGGCCGACTAGCAATGAGCAGTTCTTC. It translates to CASSQDKGPTSNEQFF.

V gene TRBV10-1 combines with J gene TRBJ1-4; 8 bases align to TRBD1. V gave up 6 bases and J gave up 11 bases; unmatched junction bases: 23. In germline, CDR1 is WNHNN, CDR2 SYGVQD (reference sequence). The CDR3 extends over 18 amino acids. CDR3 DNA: TGCGCCAGCAGCCTTCGGACAGGGCGAGACGGCACTCGCCTGAAACTGTTTTTT. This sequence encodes CASSLRTGRDGTRLKLFF.

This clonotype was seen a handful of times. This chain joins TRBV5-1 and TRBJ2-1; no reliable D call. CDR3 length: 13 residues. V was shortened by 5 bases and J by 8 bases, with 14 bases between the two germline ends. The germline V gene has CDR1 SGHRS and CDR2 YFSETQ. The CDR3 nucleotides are TGCGCCAGCAGGATGGAGAGAGTCGATGAGCAGTTCTTC. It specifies CASRMERVDEQFF.

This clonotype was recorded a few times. For the CDR3, the DNA is TGTGCCAGCAGCCAAGGGGAGAGATTTCCTGAAAAACTGTTTTTT. Amino acid sequence: CASSQGERFPEKLFF. This chain uses TRBV14 with TRBJ1-4, with no clear D. The germline gives CDR1 SGHDN, CDR2 FVKESK. This CDR3 has 15 residues. Trimming cost V 1 base and J 7 bases, with 13 bases left between them. Variable domain in full (rest from reference TRBV14 and TRBJ1-4): EAGVTQFPSHSVIEKGQTVTLRCDPISGHDNLYWYRRVMGKEIKFLLHFVKESKQDESGMPNNRFLAERTGGTYSTLKVQPAELEDSGVYFCASSQGERFPEKLFFGSGTQLSVL.

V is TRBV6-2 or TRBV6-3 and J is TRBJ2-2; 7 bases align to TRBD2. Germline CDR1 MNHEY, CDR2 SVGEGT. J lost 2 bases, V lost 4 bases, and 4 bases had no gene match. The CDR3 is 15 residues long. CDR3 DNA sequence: TGTGCCAGCAGTTCGGGGGGACCCAACACCGGGGAGCTGTTTTTT. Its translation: CASSSGGPNTGELFF.

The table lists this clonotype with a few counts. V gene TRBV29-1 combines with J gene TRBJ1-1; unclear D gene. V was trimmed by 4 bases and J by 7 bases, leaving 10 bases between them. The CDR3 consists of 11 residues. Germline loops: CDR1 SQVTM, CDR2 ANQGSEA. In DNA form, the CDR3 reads TGCAGCGTTGTAGGTGGACTTGAAGCTTTCTTT. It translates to CSVVGGLEAFF.

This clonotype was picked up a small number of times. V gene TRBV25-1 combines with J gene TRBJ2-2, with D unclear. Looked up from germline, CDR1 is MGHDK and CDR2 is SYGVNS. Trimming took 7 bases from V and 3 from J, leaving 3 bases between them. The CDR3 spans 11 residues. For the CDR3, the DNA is TGTGCCAGCATGTACACCGGGGAGCTGTTTTTT. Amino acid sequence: CASMYTGELFF.

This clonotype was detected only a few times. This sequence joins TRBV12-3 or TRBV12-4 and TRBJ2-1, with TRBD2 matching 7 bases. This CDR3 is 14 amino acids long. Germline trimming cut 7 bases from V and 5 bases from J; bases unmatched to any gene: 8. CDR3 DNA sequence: TGTGCCAGCAACAAACTAGCGCGGAACAATGAGCAGTTCTTC. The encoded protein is CASNKLARNNEQFF.

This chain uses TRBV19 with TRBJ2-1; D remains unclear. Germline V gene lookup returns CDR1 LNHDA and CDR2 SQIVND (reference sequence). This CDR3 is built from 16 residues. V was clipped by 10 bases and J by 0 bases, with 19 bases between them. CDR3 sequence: CATTRRAESSYNEQFF. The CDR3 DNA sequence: TGTGCCACTACTCGCCGGGCAGAGAGCTCCTACAATGAGCAGTTCTTC.